This T cell receptor beta chain was captured in a study of blood T cell repertoires in COVID-19. Overall study: Sites in the United States, Italy and Spain provided acute and convalescent COVID-19 samples. T cells, B-cell-depleted T cells, or PBMCs provided the cDNA or gDNA that served as material.

The CDR3 totals 18 residues. V gave up 1 base and J gave up 8 bases, with 24 bases separating them. Germline V lookup: CDR1 SGHRS, CDR2 YFSETQ. As handled by the study authors: Cell counts per sample came from amplifying reference gene primers. Profiled with immunoSEQ multiplex PCR; TCRdb holds only in-frame clones, not every one. The V and J calls and clone size were taken over from that table, and D and trimming were inferred from the DNA. Among around 160,000 clones listed, around four fifths were seen once. V and J are TRBV5-1 and TRBJ1-4; a weak D match, TRBD1 (6 bases). The material sequenced was peripheral blood. The receptor was isolated from a woman in her forties with active or convalescent COVID-19. The chain's CDR3 is CASSLNPTGTMTGEKLFF. The CDR3 DNA reads TGCGCCAGCAGCTTGAATCCAACAGGGACTATGACGGGGGAAAAACTGTTTTTT.